These T cell receptor beta chains were read from a single sample in a study of PD-1 blockade in classical Hodgkin lymphoma. The repertoire was sequenced with immunoSEQ multiplex PCR; TCRdb's copy has only in-frame clones and lacks some. The repertoire holds tens of thousands of clones, roughly 70% seen once, with around 15% in the top ten. Material: peripheral blood mononuclear cells (PBMCs), obtained before the second cycle of nivolumab. These receptors were taken from a human donor with classical Hodgkin lymphoma. CDR3s leave out the opening cysteine and the closing phenylalanine or tryptophan. The order of the fields is J gene, V gene, CDR3 protein.

TRBJ1-6	TRBV28	ASSFGGRGTGNSPLH
TRBJ1-5	TRBV7-8	ASSADRTSNQPQH
TRBJ1-5	TRBV7-8	ASSSGTGFFSNQPQH
TRBJ1-6	TRBV6-5	ASTAGPGTLH
TRBJ2-6	TRBV5-4	ASSWVDGNSGANVLT
TRBJ1-3	TRBV6-5	ASRLLQGNTIY
TRBJ2-1	TRBV11-2	ASSLSGSPYNEQF
TRBJ1-2	TRBV28	ASSLSRGSGYT
TRBJ1-5	TRBV19	ASSMSGPRQPQH
TRBJ1-5	TRBV2	ASSEWARSNQPQH
TRBJ2-7	TRBV6-1	ASSEALWGAYEQY
TRBJ1-5	TRBV19	ASSPGVNQPQH
TRBJ1-3	TRBV7-7	ASSLGVAGSGNTIY
TRBJ2-3	TRBV19	ASSIDGSGGSWTDTQY
TRBJ2-3	TRBV15	ATSRDKASKQY
TRBJ1-2	TRBV28	ASTAAGGGVYGYT
TRBJ2-3	TRBV7-2	ASSLSADTQY
.	TRBV7-7	ASSLRAGGVYEQY
TRBJ2-1	TRBV4-3	ASSQRLASYNEQF
TRBJ2-5	TRBV4-2	ASSLSGEETQY
TRBJ2-1	TRBV27	ASSFPGEGYNEQF
TRBJ2-1	TRBV18	ASSPPAGGRYNEQF
TRBJ2-3	TRBV10-3	AISEGVASTGGPDTQY
TRBJ1-2	TRBV5-1	ASSQDSYGYT
TRBJ2-5	TRBV6-5	ASRMGQGSGETQY
TRBJ2-7	TRBV10-3	AAGHSGPEQY
TRBJ2-7	TRBV6-5	ASSLTGGTHYEQY